One sample yielded the 17 T cell receptor beta chains listed below, sequenced in a study of chemoradiotherapy in HPV16-positive cancers. Sequenced by immunoSEQ multiplex PCR; TCRdb stores in-frame clones only, minus some. The repertoire consists of about 4,800 clones, with 60% to 85% occurring once and the leading ten covering around two fifths. This specimen was taken from a patient who underwent chemoradiotherapy. The receptors were gathered from a human donor with HPV-associated anogenital cancer.

The chain joins TRBV5-8 to TRBJ1-1; no reliable D call. This CDR3 comprises 15 residues. Between the trimmed V and J ends, which lost 1 base and 1 base, there was a span of 11 bases. In germline, CDR1 is SGHTS, CDR2 YDEGEE. DNA of the CDR3: TGTGCCAGCAGCTTGTTTAGTGACGGGAACACTGAAGCTTTCTTT. Protein product: CASSLFSDGNTEAFF.

The sample holds a few counts of this clone. The chain combines TRBV14 with TRBJ1-1; possible D gene TRBD1, 5 bases. Trimming removed 4 bases at V and 3 bases at J, with 24 bases between. This CDR3 has 18 amino acids. Germline-derived CDR1 and CDR2 are SGHDN and FVKESK. The CDR3 DNA is TGTGCCAGCAGCCCCATGCTGGTATATCGGACCAGGGACACTGAAGCTTTCTTT. Protein product: CASSPMLVYRTRDTEAFF.

J is TRBJ1-5 and V is TRBV5-5, with 11 bases matching TRBD1. J was trimmed by 3 bases and V by 3 bases; bases with no gene match: 5. The CDR3 extends over 16 amino acids. The germline gives CDR1 SGHKS, CDR2 YYEKEE (reference sequence). The CDR3 loop is CASSWTGGGNNQPQHF. The CDR3, as DNA: TGTGCCAGCAGCTGGACAGGGGGCGGGAACAATCAGCCCCAGCATTTT.

This rearrangement joins TRBV9 to TRBJ2-1, with D possibly being TRBD1 or TRBD2 (5 bases each). The CDR3 extends over 16 amino acids. V lost 2 bases to trimming and J lost 0 bases, with 12 bases between them. The germline V gene has CDR1 SGDLS and CDR2 YYNGEE. This chain's CDR3 is CASSVGTLGSYNEQFF. CDR3 coding DNA: TGTGCCAGCAGCGTGGGGACCCTAGGCTCCTACAATGAGCAGTTCTTC.

There are a few counts of this clone. The CDR3 DNA follows: TGCGCCAGCAGCTTGGAACCAGGACTAGCGGGATATCAGTATTTT. Protein product: CASSLEPGLAGYQYF. The V and J genes are TRBV5-1 and TRBJ2-3; the match to TRBD2 covers 12 bases. Germline lookup yields CDR1 SGHRS and CDR2 YFSETQ. This CDR3 is 15 amino acids long. V trimming: 0 bases; J trimming: 12 bases; junction bases outside the gene matches: 8.

This clone came up once. The chain links TRBV2 to TRBJ1-1; 9 bases align to TRBD1. Germline V CDR1 and CDR2: SNHLY, FYNNEI. Unmatched junction bases numbered 17, after V lost 6 bases and J lost 9 bases. CDR3 length: 16 amino acids. CDR3 protein: CASSVGTGYPSSQAFF. The CDR3 DNA is TGTGCCAGCAGCGTAGGGACAGGGTATCCCTCTTCCCAAGCTTTCTTT.

Written as DNA, the CDR3 is TGTGCCAGCAGTGGGGGGCGGCGGGGTCAGCCCCAGCATTTT. This gives the protein CASSGGRRGQPQHF. The rearrangement links TRBV2 to TRBJ1-5; weak D call: TRBD1 (6 bases). CDR3 length: 14 amino acids. Trimming shortened V by 4 bases and J by 6 bases, and 13 bases separated the two germline ends. Germline CDR1 and CDR2: SNHLY and FYNNEI.

The CDR3 region is CASSLELSGEQYF. CDR3 nucleotides: TGTGCCAGCAGCTTAGAGTTGTCCGGCGAGCAGTACTTC. The chain recombines TRBV7-6 with TRBJ2-7; D uncertain. The CDR3 loop spans 13 amino acids. From germline, CDR1 is SGHVS and CDR2 FNYEAQ. The germline V and J ends were trimmed by 1 base and 6 bases, with 10 bases remaining between them. Based on the CDR3 plus reference TRBV7-6 and TRBJ2-7, the full variable domain is GAGVSQSPRYKVTKRGQDVALRCDPISGHVSLYWYRQALGQGPEFLTYFNYEAQQDKSGLPNDRFSAERPEGSISTLTIQRTEQRDSAMYRCASSLELSGEQYFGPGTRLTVT.

The chain links TRBV7-9 to TRBJ2-7; D ambiguous. This CDR3 is built from 12 residues. Looked up from germline, CDR1 is SEHNR and CDR2 is FQNEAQ (reference sequence). The V end was cut by 1 base, the J end by 4 bases, with 5 bases between. CDR3 DNA: TGTGCCAGCAGCTTAGTCGGGTACGAGCAGTACTTC. It specifies CASSLVGYEQYF.

This chain links TRBV7-9 with TRBJ2-1; D is possibly TRBD1 or TRBD2 (5 bases each). Germline assignment: CDR1 SEHNR and CDR2 FQNEAQ (reference sequence). CDR3 length: 16 amino acids. V lost 1 base and J 7 bases, leaving 17 bases between the germline ends. This CDR3 reads CASSLVWGPGLNEQFF. The CDR3 DNA follows: TGTGCCAGCAGCTTAGTGTGGGGACCGGGGTTGAATGAGCAGTTCTTC.

This clone is a singleton in its sample. This rearrangement joins TRBV5-1 to TRBJ2-2; D is unclear. The germline gives CDR1 SGHRS, CDR2 YFSETQ. This CDR3 region has 13 residues. The ends were cut back, 1 base at V and 5 bases at J, with 6 bases in the middle. CDR3 amino acids: CASSLLGTGELFF. The CDR3 coding sequence is TGCGCCAGCAGCTTGTTGGGGACCGGGGAGCTGTTTTTT.

CDR3 amino acids: CASSSDVFQETQYF. Written as DNA, the CDR3 is TGTGCCAGCAGCTCAGACGTGTTCCAAGAGACCCAGTACTTC. This chain connects TRBV7-2 to TRBJ2-5; no firm D call. CDR1 and CDR2 (germline): SGHTA, FQGNSA. Trimming removed 4 bases at V and 1 base at J, with 10 bases between. There are 14 residues in the CDR3.

The J gene is TRBJ2-7, the V gene TRBV6-1, with D perhaps TRBD1 or TRBD2 (5 bases each). V was trimmed by 4 bases and J by 6 bases, leaving 16 bases between them. CDR1 MNHNS and CDR2 SASEGT come from the germline V gene. The CDR3 runs to 14 residues. The CDR3 spells CASSGPGPPIEQYF. In DNA, the CDR3 is TGTGCCAGCAGTGGGCCGGGACCGCCCATCGAGCAGTACTTC.

This sequence joins TRBV2 and TRBJ1-5; unclear D gene. Germline V gene sequence: CDR1 SNHLY, CDR2 FYNNEI. The V end was cut by 1 base, the J end by 0 bases, with 4 bases between. CDR3 length equals 14 residues. DNA of the CDR3: TGTGCCAGCAGTGAAGACTATAGCAATCAGCCCCAGCATTTT. Amino acid sequence: CASSEDYSNQPQHF. The variable domain in full, with the rest retrieved from reference TRBV2 and TRBJ1-5, is EPEVTQTPSHQVTQMGQEVILRCVPISNHLYFYWYRQILGQKVEFLVSFYNNEISEKSEIFDDQFSVERPDGSNFTLKIRSTKLEDSAMYFCASSEDYSNQPQHFGDGTRLSIL.

The genes are TRBV5-1 and TRBJ1-2; the D gene is possibly TRBD1 (6 bases). The CDR3 runs to 16 residues. V shed 0 bases and J shed 2 bases, with 14 bases lying between them. Germline-derived CDR1 and CDR2 are SGHRS and YFSETQ. CDR3 protein: CASSLARGPGNYGYTF. The CDR3 DNA sequence: TGCGCCAGCAGCTTGGCCAGGGGACCCGGGAACTATGGCTACACCTTC. The whole variable domain, remainder taken from reference TRBV5-1 and TRBJ1-2, is KAGVTQTPRYLIKTRGQQVTLSCSPISGHRSVSWYQQTPGQGLQFLFEYFSETQRNKGNFPGRFSGRQFSNSRSEMNVSTLELGDSALYLCASSLARGPGNYGYTFGSGTRLTVV.

The chain uses TRBV27 and TRBJ1-2, with D tentatively TRBD1 (5 bases). The germline V and J ends were trimmed by 2 bases and 1 base, with 8 bases remaining between them. Germline V gives CDR1 MNHEY, CDR2 SMNVEV (reference sequence). This CDR3 has 14 amino acids. CDR3: CASSLRGFNYGYTF. The CDR3 nucleotides read TGTGCCAGCAGTTTAAGGGGCTTTAACTATGGCTACACCTTC.

The rearrangement uses TRBV14 and TRBJ2-7, with D maybe TRBD1 (6 bases). The CDR3 runs 13 residues. Per germline, CDR1 SGHDN and CDR2 FVKESK. V was trimmed by 5 bases and J by 1 base, leaving 9 bases between them. CDR3 DNA sequence: TGTGCCAGCAGCAGGACAGATTCCTACGAGCAGTACTTC. Its translation: CASSRTDSYEQYF.